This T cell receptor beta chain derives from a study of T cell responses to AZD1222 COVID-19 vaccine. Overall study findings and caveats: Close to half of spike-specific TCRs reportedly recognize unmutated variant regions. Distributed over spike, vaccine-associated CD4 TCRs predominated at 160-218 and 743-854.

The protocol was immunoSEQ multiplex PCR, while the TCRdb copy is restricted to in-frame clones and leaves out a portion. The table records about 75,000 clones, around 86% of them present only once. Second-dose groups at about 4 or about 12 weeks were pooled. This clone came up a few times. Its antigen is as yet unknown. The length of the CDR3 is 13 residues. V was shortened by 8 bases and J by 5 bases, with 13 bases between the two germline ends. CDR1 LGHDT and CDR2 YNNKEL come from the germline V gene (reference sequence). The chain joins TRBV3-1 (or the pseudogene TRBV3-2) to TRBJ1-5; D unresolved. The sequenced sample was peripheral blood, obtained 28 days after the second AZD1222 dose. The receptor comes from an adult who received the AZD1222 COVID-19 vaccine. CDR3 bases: TGTGCCAGCGGACTGGAGGGTCATCAGCCCCAGCATTTT. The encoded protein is CASGLEGHQPQHF.